In its sample, the clone carrying this TCR beta chain is medium-sized. The antigen remains unidentified. Trimming removed 0 bases from V and 7 bases from J, with 15 bases in between. Germline loops: CDR1 LGHNA, CDR2 YNFKEQ. The CDR3 is made up of 16 amino acids. The record originates from a study of persistence of HIV-infected CD4 T cells. Study-wide results and limits: Within sorted populations, more oligoclonal TCRs accompanied more oligoclonal proviruses. Antigen-responding cells were enriched for degenerate expanded CDR3beta sequences.

The libraries were made with immunoSEQ version 4 in survey mode. The assay was immunoSEQ multiplex PCR, and TCRdb's table has in-frame clones only and misses some. This sample yields roughly 5,300 clones, of which 60% to 80% are seen a single time; about 40% belongs to the top ten. The stimulus was lysate of CMV-infected fibroblasts, around 11 ug/mL. Sorting of responding CD4+ T cells relied on upregulated CD40 ligand together with CD69. Donors had CD4+ T cell counts above 400 cells/uL and were CMV-seropositive. Anti-CD28/CD49d costimulation, CD40-blocking antibody and enfuvirtide were given to CD8-depleted PBMCs for roughly 20 hours.

The TCR sequence derives from an adult man with HIV who was CMV-seropositive. The chain employs TRBV4-2 and TRBJ1-4; D is unresolved. The material was CD4+ T cells sorted from PBMCs after approximately 18-hour stimulation, obtained from a patient who received antiretroviral therapy. CDR3 protein: CASSQDRGGEGEKLFF. For the CDR3, the DNA is TGTGCCAGCAGCCAAGATCGGGGTGGGGAAGGTGAAAAACTGTTTTTT.